One and the same sample provided the 21 T cell receptor beta chains below, sequenced in a study of siplizumab effects on memory and regulatory T cells. Assay: immunoSEQ multiplex PCR; the TCRdb copy retains only in-frame clones and omits some. The table has approximately 100,000 clones, around 90% seen once; the top ten hold roughly 2.7%. The sample taken for sequencing was CD4+ T cells sorted from blood. These receptors originate from a human donor in good health. Some clones in this sample may be carry-over from other donors' samples.

On this clone: This same CDR3 is encoded by further DNA sequences in the sample. The V gene is TRBV18, the J gene TRBJ2-7; D possibly corresponds to TRBD2 (5 bases). The length of the CDR3 is 13 residues. Trimming took off 3 bases at V and 1 base at J, with 7 bases between the two ends. Per germline, CDR1 KGHSH and CDR2 LQKENI. CDR3 protein: CASSPPGSYEQYF. CDR3 bases: TGTGCCAGCTCACCGCCGGGGTCCTACGAGCAGTACTTC.

The chain has TRBV29-1 and TRBJ1-4; no clear D gene. The CDR3 has 14 amino acids. Trimming stripped 2 bases from V and 7 bases from J, with 14 bases between. Germline V gene data show CDR1 as SQVTM and CDR2 as ANQGSEA. CDR3 in DNA: TGCAGCGTTGAAACCCCCGGGGAGGGTGAAAAACTGTTTTTT. It codes for CSVETPGEGEKLFF.

The rearrangement joins TRBV30 to TRBJ1-1; D is ambiguous. V lost 5 bases and J 7 bases, leaving 11 bases between the germline ends. There are 11 residues in the CDR3. Germline values: CDR1 GTSNPN, CDR2 SVGIG (reference sequence). The DNA of the CDR3 is TGTGCCTGGGCCCCCCGCTTTGAAGCTTTCTTT. This translates into CAWAPRFEAFF.

The chain joins TRBV4-1 to TRBJ2-1; D may be TRBD2 (6 bases). Germline-derived CDR1 and CDR2 are MGHRA and YSYEKL. The V end lost 1 base, the J end lost 6 bases, and 19 bases lay between the germline ends. The CDR3 totals 17 residues. CDR3 nucleotide sequence: TGCGCCAGCAGCCAAGTCGGGGGTGGGCTAGCACGCAATGAGCAGTTCTTC. Translating it yields CASSQVGGGLARNEQFF.

The rearrangement joins TRBV28 to TRBJ2-3, with D perhaps matching TRBD1 (6 bases). V lost 4 bases and J 1 base, leaving 12 bases between the germline ends. The CDR3 is made up of 15 amino acids. The germline CDR1 and CDR2 sequences are MDHEN and SYDVKM. The DNA of the CDR3 is TGTGCCAGCAGTTCCACCGGGACACGCACAGATACGCAGTATTTT. This codes for CASSSTGTRTDTQYF. Based on the CDR3 plus reference TRBV28 and TRBJ2-3, the full variable domain is DVKVTQSSRYLVKRTGEKVFLECVQDMDHENMFWYRQDPGLGLRLIYFSYDVKMKEKGDIPEGYSVSREKKERFSLILESASTNQTSMYLCASSSTGTRTDTQYFGPGTRLTVL.

The genes are TRBV27 and TRBJ2-7, with a weak D call TRBD2 (5 bases). Germline CDR1 is MNHEY and CDR2 is SMNVEV (reference sequence). Trimming took off 7 bases at V and 6 bases at J, with 13 bases between the two ends. The length of the CDR3 is 12 residues. CDR3 sequence (DNA): TGTGCCAGCAAGGTTGAGGGAAGCGAGCAGTACTTC. Residues: CASKVEGSEQYF.

The chain links TRBV28 to TRBJ2-5; possibly TRBD2 for D (7 bases). Germline V gene sequence: CDR1 MDHEN, CDR2 SYDVKM. Between the trimmed V and J ends, which lost 7 bases and 5 bases, there was a span of 20 bases. This CDR3 has 15 amino acids. This chain's CDR3 is CASTPGGAQGETQYF. CDR3 DNA sequence: TGTGCCAGCACCCCTGGGGGGGCCCAGGGGGAGACCCAGTACTTC.

Only one count was recorded for this clone. The rearrangement joins TRBV10-3 to TRBJ2-7, with a tentative D call TRBD2 (5 bases). Germline CDR1 reads ENHRY; CDR2 reads SYGVKD. This CDR3 has 12 amino acids. The germline V and J ends were trimmed by 4 bases and 5 bases, with 9 bases remaining between them. CDR3 loop: CAISGGGNEQYF. Written as DNA, the CDR3 is TGTGCCATCAGTGGAGGAGGCAACGAGCAGTACTTC.

V and J are TRBV6-5 and TRBJ2-7; the D gene is possibly TRBD2 (5 bases). The germline CDR1 and CDR2 sequences are MNHEY and SVGAGI. Deletions cut 0 bases from V and 4 bases from J, with 13 bases between. This CDR3 comprises 15 residues. CDR3 nucleotide sequence: TGTGCCAGCAGTTACTCCCTACGAGGGTTATACGAGCAGTACTTC. Amino acid sequence: CASSYSLRGLYEQYF.

In this sample, this clone turned up a few times. The gene calls are TRBV27 and TRBJ2-3; 7 nucleotides agree with TRBD2. The length of the CDR3 is 15 residues. V dropped 0 bases and J dropped 5; count of bases not matched to a gene: 5. Germline CDR1 and CDR2: MNHEY and SMNVEV (reference sequence). CDR3 DNA sequence: TGTGCCAGCAGTTTATCCGCGGGAGTCCTAGATACGCAGTATTTT. This codes for CASSLSAGVLDTQYF.

The CDR3 spells CATSRHLQRWTTNEKLFF. The CDR3 region has the DNA TGTGCCACCAGCAGACACTTACAGAGGTGGACAACTAATGAAAAACTGTTTTTT. The chain is built from TRBV15 and TRBJ1-4; unclear D gene. The germline V gene has CDR1 LNHNV and CDR2 YYDKDF (reference sequence). The CDR3 loop spans 18 amino acids. With 2 bases removed from V and 0 bases from J, the gap between germline ends came to 16 bases. Drawing the rest from reference TRBV15 and TRBJ1-4, the complete variable domain is DAMVIQNPRYQVTQFGKPVTLSCSQTLNHNVMYWYQQKSSQAPKLLFHYYDKDFNNEADTPDNFQSRRPNTSFCFLDIRSPGLGDTAMYLCATSRHLQRWTTNEKLFFGSGTQLSVL.

The gene calls are TRBV4-2 and TRBJ2-1; D may be TRBD2 (5 bases). Germline values: CDR1 LGHNA, CDR2 YNFKEQ. The CDR3 contains 17 residues. V was trimmed by 1 base and J by 3 bases, leaving 16 bases between them. CDR3 sequence reads: CASSQALAPIGYNEQFF. The CDR3 DNA sequence: TGTGCCAGCAGCCAAGCGCTAGCCCCTATAGGCTACAATGAGCAGTTCTTC.

The chain joins TRBV19 to TRBJ2-1, with D perhaps TRBD2 (7 bases). This CDR3 has 16 residues. Germline V gives CDR1 LNHDA, CDR2 SQIVND (reference sequence). V was trimmed by 4 bases and J by 8 bases, leaving 21 bases between them. CDR3 sequence: CASSREGHLSVDEQFF. CDR3 nucleotides: TGTGCCAGTAGTAGGGAGGGACACTTATCGGTCGATGAGCAGTTCTTC. The full variable domain, with the rest looked up from reference TRBV19 and TRBJ2-1, is DGGITQSPKYLFRKEGQNVTLSCEQNLNHDAMYWYRQDPGQGLRLIYYSQIVNDFQKGDIAEGYSVSREKKESFPLTVTSAQKNPTAFYLCASSREGHLSVDEQFFGPGTRLTVL.

As DNA, the CDR3 is TGCGCCAGCAGCGATCCACACAGAGAGACCCAGTACTTC. Translation gives CASSDPHRETQYF. The rearrangement links TRBV4-1 to TRBJ2-5; D is undetermined. The CDR3 contains 13 residues. Germline CDR1 MGHRA, CDR2 YSYEKL. V was pared by 5 bases and J by 4 bases, with 11 bases between.

CDR3 bases: TGCAGCTTCTCTGGGGAGACCCAGTACTTC. Encoded protein: CSFSGETQYF. The chain is built from TRBV29-1 and TRBJ2-5; no firm D call. In germline, CDR1 is SQVTM, CDR2 ANQGSEA. The V end lost 8 bases, the J end lost 5 bases, and 9 bases lay between the germline ends. The CDR3 consists of 10 residues. The entire variable domain, with the rest obtained from reference TRBV29-1 and TRBJ2-5, is as follows: SAVISQKPSRDICQRGTSLTIQCQVDSQVTMMFWYRQQPGQSLTLIATANQGSEATYESGFVIDKFPISRPNLTFSTLTVSNMSPEDSSIYLCSFSGETQYFGPGTRLLVL.

This clone has a single count. This rearrangement joins TRBV6-4 to TRBJ2-1; D is ambiguous. The CDR3 has 13 residues. Germline CDR1 reads MRHNA; CDR2 reads SNTAGT. V lost 5 bases and J lost 8, with 13 bases in between. CDR3 sequence: CASSTDSFYEQFF. In DNA, the CDR3 is TGTGCCAGCAGTACAGACTCGTTTTATGAGCAGTTCTTC.

The chain recombines TRBV11-2 with TRBJ1-2; 7 nucleotides align to TRBD1. The CDR3 is 18 amino acids. V was clipped by 2 bases and J by 4 bases; unmatched bases: 16. Looked up from germline, CDR1 is SGHAT and CDR2 is FQNNGV. CDR3 loop: CASSLRARGPGQIYGYTF. The CDR3 DNA reads as TGTGCCAGCAGCTTACGGGCCCGAGGACCGGGACAGATCTATGGCTACACCTTC.

This chain connects TRBV9 to TRBJ2-2, with D uncertain. Trimming cost V 3 bases and J 6 bases, with 12 bases left between them. Germline V CDR1 and CDR2: SGDLS, YYNGEE. CDR3 length equals 14 residues. The CDR3 coding sequence is TGTGCCAGCAGCGCCACGAGCCTTGCCGGGGAGCTGTTTTTT. Translated: CASSATSLAGELFF.

The V call is TRBV28, the J call TRBJ1-6; D not certain. The CDR3 contains 12 residues. V shed 1 base and J shed 10 bases, with 5 bases lying between them. Germline lookup yields CDR1 MDHEN and CDR2 SYDVKM. The CDR3 DNA is TGTGCCAGCAGTTTATTGGAATCACCCCTCCACTTT. The encoded protein is CASSLLESPLHF.

V gene TRBV5-6 combines with J gene TRBJ1-2, with D perhaps matching TRBD1 (6 bases). CDR3 length equals 16 residues. With 0 bases removed from V and 2 bases from J, the gap between germline ends came to 14 bases. Germline-derived CDR1 and CDR2 are SGHDT and YYEEEE. The CDR3 region has the DNA TGTGCCAGCAGCTTGGGTCCAGGGGCTTCGAACTATGGCTACACCTTC. It is translated as CASSLGPGASNYGYTF.

The chain has TRBV5-4 and TRBJ2-5, with D possibly being TRBD2 (6 bases). CDR3 length: 15 amino acids. Deletions cut 0 bases from V and 2 bases from J, with 11 bases between. From germline, CDR1 is SGHNT and CDR2 YYREEE (reference sequence). The CDR3: CASSLGGGGQETQYF. The CDR3 nucleotides are TGTGCCAGCAGCTTGGGGGGAGGCGGACAAGAGACCCAGTACTTC. The entire variable domain, with the rest obtained from reference TRBV5-4 and TRBJ2-5, is as follows: ETGVTQSPTHLIKTRGQQVTLRCSSQSGHNTVSWYQQALGQGPQFIFQYYREEENGRGNFPPRFSGLQFPNYSSELNVNALELDDSALYLCASSLGGGGQETQYFGPGTRLLVL.